The rows below give T cell receptor beta chains drawn from one sample of a study of immune cell composition in non-small cell lung cancer. Assay: immunoSEQ multiplex PCR; the TCRdb copy retains only in-frame clones and omits some. The sample lists about 3,700 clones, approximately 70% occurring once. Material: lung tumor tissue. The receptors here all came from a human donor with non-small cell lung cancer. Each CDR3 is given with its conserved first and last residue. Fields, in order: D gene, J gene, clone size, V gene, CDR3 protein, CDR3 DNA. A D gene is named only where the DNA matches it firmly. A clone size is listed for some rows: how often the clone was seen (once, few, many), or a class if it is expanded.

d_gene: .
j_gene: TRBJ2-3
abundance: .
v_gene: TRBV28
CDR3aa: CASRYTDTQYF
CDR3nt: TGTGCCAGCAGGTACACAGATACGCAGTATTTT

d_gene: .
j_gene: TRBJ2-2
abundance: .
v_gene: TRBV7-3
CDR3aa: CASSFGGGELFF
CDR3nt: TGTGCCAGCAGCTTCGGTGGCGGGGAGCTGTTTTTT

d_gene: TRBD1
j_gene: TRBJ2-7
abundance: .
v_gene: TRBV4-1
CDR3aa: CASSPRTGEVGSYEQYF
CDR3nt: TGCGCCAGCAGCCCAAGGACAGGGGAAGTCGGGTCCTACGAGCAGTACTTC

d_gene: TRBD1
j_gene: TRBJ1-2
abundance: .
v_gene: TRBV19
CDR3aa: CASSTGTGGRYGYTF
CDR3nt: TGTGCCAGTAGTACCGGGACAGGGGGAAGGTATGGCTACACCTTC

d_gene: .
j_gene: TRBJ2-7
abundance: .
v_gene: TRBV6-5
CDR3aa: CASSYYDSSYEQYF
CDR3nt: TGTGCCAGCAGTTACTACGACAGCTCCTACGAGCAGTACTTC

d_gene: .
j_gene: TRBJ1-2
abundance: large
v_gene: TRBV13
CDR3aa: CASSLSLYGYTF
CDR3nt: TGTGCCAGCAGCTTATCTCTCTATGGCTACACCTTC

d_gene: .
j_gene: TRBJ2-2
abundance: once
v_gene: TRBV18
CDR3aa: CASSPGYEGDTGELFF
CDR3nt: TGTGCCAGCTCACCCGGGTACGAGGGAGACACCGGGGAGCTGTTTTTT

d_gene: .
j_gene: TRBJ1-6
abundance: once
v_gene: TRBV7-2
CDR3aa: CASSRGGGQSPLHF
CDR3nt: TGTGCCAGCAGCCGAGGGGGGGGTCAGTCACCCCTCCACTTT

d_gene: TRBD1
j_gene: TRBJ2-7
abundance: .
v_gene: TRBV29-1
CDR3aa: CSVEITGTGPYEQYF
CDR3nt: TGCAGCGTTGAAATCACCGGGACAGGACCCTACGAGCAGTACTTC

d_gene: TRBD1
j_gene: TRBJ2-1
abundance: .
v_gene: TRBV5-4
CDR3aa: CASRPGTGGYEQFF
CDR3nt: TGTGCCAGCAGGCCCGGGACAGGGGGTTATGAGCAGTTCTTC

d_gene: .
j_gene: TRBJ2-1
abundance: .
v_gene: TRBV9
CDR3aa: CASSSGGGPYNEQFF
CDR3nt: TGTGCCAGCAGCTCCGGAGGTGGCCCCTACAATGAGCAGTTCTTC